Listed below are T cell receptor beta chains from one sample, sequenced in a study of molecular identifiers for immune sequencing clone quantification. TCRdb re-called the PCR reads through MiXCR, storing one row per CDR3 protein. The sample lists about 54,000 distinct CDR3 sequences; 20% to 25% were seen once. Source material: naive CD8+ T cells from blood, with Jurkat cell RNA spiked in. These receptors all stem from a human donor in good health. Some libraries in this study had Jurkat cell RNA spiked in. Both conserved end residues are part of each CDR3. A D gene is named only where the DNA matches it firmly. A clone size is listed for some rows: how often the clone was seen (once, few, many), or a class if it is expanded.

TRBJ2-5 | few | - | TRBV7-9 | CASSSRDLPQETQYF | TGTGCCAGCAGCTCCCGGGATCTGCCCCAAGAGACCCAGTACTTC
TRBJ1-4 | - | - | TRBV27 | CASAHGNEKLFF | TGTGCCAGCGCCCACGGGAATGAAAAACTGTTTTTT
TRBJ1-5 | - | - | TRBV12-3/TRBV12-4 | CASSPRDGTDQPQHF | TGTGCCAGCAGTCCTCGGGACGGAACAGATCAGCCCCAGCATTTT
TRBJ2-3 | many | - | TRBV5-1 | CASSPRTPSTDTQYF | TGCGCCAGCAGCCCCCGAACTCCTAGCACAGATACGCAGTATTTT
TRBJ1-1 | many | - | TRBV30 | CAWSVRRGPNTEAFF | TGTGCCTGGAGTGTACGACGAGGGCCGAACACTGAAGCTTTCTTT
TRBJ2-1 | few | - | TRBV7-3 | CASSLDHLLGEQFF | TGTGCCAGCAGTCTGGACCACCTCTTGGGTGAGCAGTTCTTC
TRBJ2-7 | - | - | TRBV4-2 | CASSQEDLAKQYF | TGTGCCAGCAGCCAAGAGGACCTGGCTAAGCAGTACTTC
TRBJ2-3 | many | - | TRBV14 | CASSQIRGSTDTQYF | TGTGCCAGCAGCCAAATCCGGGGAAGCACAGATACGCAGTATTTT
TRBJ2-5 | many | TRBD2 | TRBV7-9 | CASSHPIPSGRAAGETQYF | TGTGCCAGCAGCCACCCTATTCCTAGCGGGAGGGCCGCAGGAGAGACCCAGTACTTC
TRBJ2-7 | few | TRBD2 | TRBV4-1 | CASSPTSTGGYEQYF | TGCGCCAGCAGCCCAACTTCGACGGGAGGCTACGAGCAGTACTTC
TRBJ2-1 | - | - | TRBV2 | CAIGGGEQFF | TGTGCCATAGGAGGGGGTGAGCAGTTCTTC
TRBJ1-3 | many | - | TRBV13 | CASSSPLGSGNTIYF | TGTGCCAGCAGCTCCCCATTGGGCTCTGGAAACACCATATATTTT
TRBJ2-3 | many | - | TRBV7-9 | CASSPGGTDTQYF | TGTGCCAGCAGCCCCGGCGGGACCGATACGCAGTATTTT
TRBJ1-1 | many | TRBD1 | TRBV20-1 | CSARDPGGLTEAFF | TGCAGTGCTAGGGACCCAGGGGGCCTCACTGAAGCTTTCTTT
TRBJ2-3 | many | - | TRBV20-1 | CSAPDVADTQYF | TGCAGTGCCCCTGATGTGGCAGATACGCAGTATTTT
TRBJ1-3 | many | - | TRBV11-2 | CASSPGRSSGNTIYF | TGTGCCAGCAGCCCTGGACGGAGCTCTGGAAACACCATATATTTT
TRBJ2-1 | many | TRBD2 | TRBV6-5 | CASSYSVNRAGPTNEQFF | TGTGCCAGCAGTTACTCGGTAAATAGAGCGGGGCCTACAAATGAGCAGTTCTTC
TRBJ2-5 | many | - | TRBV7-9 | CASRGARETQYF | TGTGCCAGCAGGGGGGCGCGTGAGACCCAGTACTTC
TRBJ2-7 | many | - | TRBV27 | CASSLSGANSYEQYF | TGTGCCAGCAGTTTATCAGGGGCGAACTCCTACGAGCAGTACTTC
TRBJ1-5 | many | TRBD1 | TRBV15 | CATSREGTGGNQPQHF | TGTGCCACCAGCAGAGAGGGAACAGGGGGCAATCAGCCCCAGCATTTT
TRBJ2-1 | - | TRBD2 | TRBV11-2 | CASSRAGVGEQFF | TGTGCCAGCAGCCGCGCGGGAGTGGGTGAGCAGTTCTTC
TRBJ2-3 | many | TRBD2 | TRBV7-9 | CASSQLAGYTDTQYF | TGTGCCAGCAGCCAACTAGCGGGGTACACAGATACGCAGTATTTT
TRBJ2-7 | few | - | TRBV5-4 | CASSGGNGYEQYF | TGTGCCAGCAGCGGGGGGAATGGCTACGAGCAGTACTTC
TRBJ1-3 | - | - | TRBV29-1 | CSVEDDRGGPPGNTIYF | TGCAGCGTTGAAGATGATCGGGGGGGGCCTCCTGGAAACACCATATATTTT
TRBJ1-1 | many | - | TRBV6-5 | CASSYDTGTTEAFF | TGTGCCAGCAGTTATGATACAGGGACCACTGAAGCTTTCTTT
TRBJ2-1 | few | - | TRBV20-1 | CSASSLGGTYNEQFF | TGCAGTGCATCAAGTCTTGGCGGGACCTACAATGAGCAGTTCTTC
TRBJ1-1 | many | - | TRBV7-6 | CASSLEGGKNTEAFF | TGTGCCAGCAGCTTAGAGGGGGGAAAGAACACTGAAGCTTTCTTT
TRBJ2-1 | many | - | TRBV6-5 | CASSYEHGYNEQFF | TGTGCCAGCAGTTACGAGCACGGATACAATGAGCAGTTCTTC
TRBJ2-1 | many | TRBD2 | TRBV19 | CASSTSGLAGVVEQFF | TGTGCCAGTAGTACGTCGGGACTAGCGGGAGTGGTTGAGCAGTTCTTC
TRBJ2-7 | many | TRBD1 | TRBV19 | CASSWTGEEQYF | TGTGCCAGTAGTTGGACAGGTGAAGAGCAGTACTTC
TRBJ2-3 | many | - | TRBV28 | CASSISTRTDTQYF | TGTGCCAGCAGTATATCAACCCGCACAGATACGCAGTATTTT
TRBJ1-5 | few | - | TRBV6-2/TRBV6-3 | CASRLSEGYNQPQHF | TGTGCCAGCAGGCTGTCTGAGGGTTACAATCAGCCCCAGCATTTT
TRBJ2-7 | - | TRBD2 | TRBV9 | CASSATSASSYEQYF | TGTGCCAGCAGCGCAACTAGCGCCAGCTCCTACGAGCAGTACTTC
TRBJ2-7 | many | - | TRBV5-1 | CASSFDLGGWYEQYF | TGCGCCAGCAGTTTCGACTTAGGGGGTTGGTACGAGCAGTACTTC
TRBJ2-7 | - | TRBD2 | TRBV4-3 | CASSKGSGGYEQYF | TGCGCCAGCAGCAAAGGCAGCGGGGGCTACGAGCAGTACTTC
TRBJ1-4 | many | - | TRBV12-3/TRBV12-4 | CASSRDNENEKLFF | TGTGCCAGCAGCCGGGACAACGAGAATGAAAAACTGTTTTTT
TRBJ1-2 | - | - | TRBV12-3/TRBV12-4 | CASSLSGTYYGYTF | TGTGCCAGCAGTTTATCGGGGACCTACTATGGCTACACCTTC
TRBJ2-1 | many | - | TRBV7-8 | CASSLGPGTHYNEQFF | TGTGCCAGCAGCTTAGGTCCCGGGACCCACTACAATGAGCAGTTCTTC
TRBJ2-7 | once | - | TRBV6-5 | CASSAPPPVSEQYF | TGTGCCAGCAGTGCCCCCCCCCCGGTTTCCGAGCAGTACTTC
TRBJ2-7 | once | - | TRBV7-2 | CASRFGGPKQYF | TGTGCCAGCAGATTTGGAGGACCCAAGCAGTACTTC
TRBJ2-5 | many | - | TRBV27 | CASSFGQRTQETQYF | TGTGCCAGCAGTTTTGGACAGAGGACTCAAGAGACCCAGTACTTC
TRBJ1-2 | - | - | TRBV12-3/TRBV12-4 | CASSLNENYGYTF | TGTGCCAGCAGTTTAAACGAAAACTATGGCTACACCTTC
TRBJ2-1 | many | - | TRBV4-1 | CASSQPTDEQFF | TGCGCCAGCAGCCAACCTACTGATGAGCAGTTCTTC
TRBJ2-3 | - | TRBD2 | TRBV5-1 | CASSRAGGTDTQYF | TGCGCCAGCAGCAGAGCGGGGGGCACAGATACGCAGTATTTT
TRBJ1-1 | - | - | TRBV7-9 | CASSLGWTKKNTKAFF | TGTGCCAGCAGCTTAGGGTGGACAAAAAAAAACACTAAAGCTTTCTTT
TRBJ1-1 | many | TRBD1 | TRBV20-1 | CSPGTGHTEAFF | TGCAGTCCGGGGACAGGGCACACTGAAGCTTTCTTT
TRBJ2-5 | many | - | TRBV9 | CASSGAGTGLQETQYF | TGTGCCAGCAGCGGAGCGGGTACGGGCCTCCAAGAGACCCAGTACTTC
TRBJ1-5 | - | TRBD1 | TRBV5-6 | CASSLGTGINPPPHF | TGTGCCAGCAGCTTGGGGACAGGCATAAATCCGCCCCCGCATTTT
TRBJ2-7 | - | - | TRBV30 | CAWSGDHYAQYF | TGTGCCTGGAGTGGGGACCACTACGCGCAGTACTTC
TRBJ2-7 | many | TRBD1 | TRBV27 | CASSFLGGTGAYEQYF | TGTGCCAGCAGTTTCCTTGGTGGGACAGGGGCCTACGAGCAGTACTTC
TRBJ2-5 | - | - | TRBV9 | CASSPMAAVETQYF | TGTGCCAGCAGCCCCATGGCAGCTGTTGAGACCCAGTACTTC
TRBJ1-1 | many | TRBD1 | TRBV10-3 | CAISDGQGAVRIAEAFF | TGTGCCATCAGTGATGGGCAGGGGGCGGTGAGAATAGCTGAAGCTTTCTTT
TRBJ2-3 | many | TRBD2 | TRBV7-6 | CASSLRGGRDTQYF | TGTGCCAGCAGCTTAAGAGGCGGGAGGGATACGCAGTATTTT
TRBJ1-2 | many | - | TRBV19 | CASSRGHDGYTF | TGTGCCAGTTCAAGGGGCCATGATGGCTACACCTTC
TRBJ2-7 | many | TRBD1 | TRBV20-1 | CSAREGQGAYEQYF | TGCAGTGCTAGAGAAGGACAGGGGGCTTACGAGCAGTACTTC
TRBJ2-1 | many | TRBD1 | TRBV6-6 | CATAQGSSSYNEQFF | TGTGCCACCGCACAGGGGTCTAGCTCCTACAATGAGCAGTTCTTC
TRBJ2-2 | many | TRBD2 | TRBV20-1 | CSARDGTSATGELFF | TGCAGTGCTAGAGATGGGACTAGCGCTACCGGGGAGCTGTTTTTT